The rows below give T cell receptor beta chains drawn from one sample of a study of early T cells in non-severe SARS-CoV-2 infection. Each CDR3 protein is one row after TCRdb ran MiXCR on the 5' RACE reads. This table holds just under 65,000 distinct CDR3 sequences, approximately 10% found once. The specimen was whole blood, collected at baseline. Every receptor here comes from an adult who was a healthcare worker with PCR-confirmed SARS-CoV-2 infection or an uninfected control (not recorded which). Each CDR3 is given with its conserved first and last residue. D genes are given only for firm matches. Not all rows give a size; the values are once, few, many and, for expanded clones, a class.

>TRBV9|TRBJ1-3|-|-
TGTGCCAGCAGCGAGAGAGCAGACGGGTTGGATGGAAACACCATATATTTT
CASSERADGLDGNTIYF
>TRBV6-6|TRBJ2-5|TRBD2|-
TGTGCCAGCAGAAATATCGGGGGGACCCAAGAGACCCAGTACTTC
CASRNIGGTQETQYF
>TRBV5-6|TRBJ1-2|-|-
TGTGCCAGCAGCTTGTGGCCCAACTATGGCTACACCTTC
CASSLWPNYGYTF
>TRBV12-3/TRBV12-4|TRBJ2-3|TRBD2|-
TGTGCCAGCAGTCGACTAGCGGGAGGCACAGATACGCAGTATTTT
CASSRLAGGTDTQYF
>TRBV6-2/TRBV6-3|TRBJ2-5|-|few
TGTGCCAGCAGTTACATCAAGTGGGCCCAAGAGACCCAGTACTTC
CASSYIKWAQETQYF
>TRBV20-1|TRBJ2-5|-|many
TGCAGTGCTAGAGAGATACTGACCCCCGCCGGGACCCAGTACTTC
CSAREILTPAGTQYF
>TRBV21-1|TRBJ2-3|-|few
TGTGCCAGCAGCAAGCACGAAAGTGGGACGTCGTGCCCCACAGATACGCAGTATTTT
CASSKHESGTSCPTDTQYF
>TRBV19|TRBJ2-3|-|few
TGTGCCAGTAGTCGAGAGCGGTTCACAGATACGCAGTATTTT
CASSRERFTDTQYF
>TRBV7-3|TRBJ2-7|TRBD1|few
TGTGCCAGCAGCTCGCAAGGACAGGGCGAGCAGTACTTC
CASSSQGQGEQYF
>TRBV7-7|TRBJ2-3|-|-
TGTGCTAGCAGCTTAGCGGTGGCGTCAGATACGCAGTATTTT
CASSLAVASDTQYF
>TRBV10-3|TRBJ2-1|TRBD2|many
TGTGCCACCGGGACTAGCGGGGGATACAATGAGCAGTTCTTC
CATGTSGGYNEQFF